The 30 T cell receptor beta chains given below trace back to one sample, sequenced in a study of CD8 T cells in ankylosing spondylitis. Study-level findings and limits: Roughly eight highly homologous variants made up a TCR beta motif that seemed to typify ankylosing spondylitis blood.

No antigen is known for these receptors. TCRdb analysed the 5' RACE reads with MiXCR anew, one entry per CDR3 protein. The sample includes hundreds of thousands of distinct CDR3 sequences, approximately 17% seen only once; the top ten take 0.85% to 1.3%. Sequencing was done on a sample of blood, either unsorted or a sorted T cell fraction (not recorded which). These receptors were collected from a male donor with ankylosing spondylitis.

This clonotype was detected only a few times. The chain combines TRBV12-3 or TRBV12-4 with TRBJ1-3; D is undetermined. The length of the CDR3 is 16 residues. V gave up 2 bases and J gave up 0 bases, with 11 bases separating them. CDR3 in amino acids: CASSLTQPFSGNTIYF. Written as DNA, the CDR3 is TGTGCCAGCAGTTTAACACAGCCCTTCTCTGGAAACACCATATATTTT.

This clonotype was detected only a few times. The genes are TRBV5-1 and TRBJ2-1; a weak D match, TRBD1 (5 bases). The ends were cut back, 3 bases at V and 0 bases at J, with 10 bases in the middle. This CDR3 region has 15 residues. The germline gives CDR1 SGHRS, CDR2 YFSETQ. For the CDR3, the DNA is TGCGCCAGCAGCTGGACACCGAGCTCCTACAATGAGCAGTTCTTC. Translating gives CASSWTPSSYNEQFF.

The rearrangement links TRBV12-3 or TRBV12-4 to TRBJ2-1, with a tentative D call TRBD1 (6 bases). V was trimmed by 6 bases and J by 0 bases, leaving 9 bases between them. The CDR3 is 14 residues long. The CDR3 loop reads CASRGASSYNEQFF. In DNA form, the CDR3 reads TGTGCCAGCAGGGGGGCGAGCTCCTACAATGAGCAGTTCTTC.

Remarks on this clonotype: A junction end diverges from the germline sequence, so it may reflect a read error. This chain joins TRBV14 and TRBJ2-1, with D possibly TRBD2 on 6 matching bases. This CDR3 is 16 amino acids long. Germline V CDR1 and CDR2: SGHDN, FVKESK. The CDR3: CACSQQGGTIRNEQFF. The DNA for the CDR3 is TGTGCCTGCAGCCAACAAGGCGGGACCATCCGGAATGAGCAGTTCTTC.

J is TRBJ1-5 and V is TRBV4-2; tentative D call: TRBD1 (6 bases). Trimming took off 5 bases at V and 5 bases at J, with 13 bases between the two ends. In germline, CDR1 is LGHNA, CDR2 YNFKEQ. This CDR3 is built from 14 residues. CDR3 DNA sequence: TGTGCCAGCAGCGAACAGGGTAGGGATCAGCCCCAGCATTTT. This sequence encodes CASSEQGRDQPQHF.

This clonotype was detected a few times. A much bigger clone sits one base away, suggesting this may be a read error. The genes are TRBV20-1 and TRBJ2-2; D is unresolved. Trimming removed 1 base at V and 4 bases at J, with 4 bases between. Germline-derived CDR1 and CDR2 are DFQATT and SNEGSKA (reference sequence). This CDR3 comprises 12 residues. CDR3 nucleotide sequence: TGCAGTGCTAGAGTGGGCACCGGGGAGCTGTTTTTT. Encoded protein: CSARVGTGELFF.

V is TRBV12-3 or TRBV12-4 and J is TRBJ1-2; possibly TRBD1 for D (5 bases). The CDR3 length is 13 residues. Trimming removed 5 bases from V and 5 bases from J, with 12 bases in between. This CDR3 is CASSPQPGYGYTF. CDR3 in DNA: TGTGCCAGCAGTCCCCAGCCAGGGTATGGCTACACCTTC.

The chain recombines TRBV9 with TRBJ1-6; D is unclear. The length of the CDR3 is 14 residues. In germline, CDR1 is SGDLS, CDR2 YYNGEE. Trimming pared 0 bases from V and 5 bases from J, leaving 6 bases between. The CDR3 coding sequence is TGTGCCAGCAGCGTAGCAGTTGATAATTCACCCCTCCACTTT. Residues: CASSVAVDNSPLHF.

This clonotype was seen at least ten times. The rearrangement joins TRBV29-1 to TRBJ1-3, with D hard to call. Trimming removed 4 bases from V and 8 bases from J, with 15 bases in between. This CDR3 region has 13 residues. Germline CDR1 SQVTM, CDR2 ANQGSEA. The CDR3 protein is CSVGRTPGDTIYF. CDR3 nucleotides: TGCAGCGTTGGGAGGACGCCCGGCGACACCATATATTTT.

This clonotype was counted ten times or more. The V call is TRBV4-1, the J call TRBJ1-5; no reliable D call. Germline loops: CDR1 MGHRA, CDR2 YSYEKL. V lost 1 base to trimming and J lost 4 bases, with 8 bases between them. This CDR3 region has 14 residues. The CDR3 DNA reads TGCGCCAGCAGCCAAGGGGTGGGAAATCAGCCCCAGCATTTT. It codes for CASSQGVGNQPQHF.

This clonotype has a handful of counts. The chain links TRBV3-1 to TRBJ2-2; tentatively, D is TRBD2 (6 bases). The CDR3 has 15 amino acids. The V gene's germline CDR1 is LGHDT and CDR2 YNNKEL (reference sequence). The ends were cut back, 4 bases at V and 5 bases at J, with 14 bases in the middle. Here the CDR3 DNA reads TGTGCCAGCAGCCCCGGAGGGCCGAGGACCGGGGAGCTGTTTTTT. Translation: CASSPGGPRTGELFF.

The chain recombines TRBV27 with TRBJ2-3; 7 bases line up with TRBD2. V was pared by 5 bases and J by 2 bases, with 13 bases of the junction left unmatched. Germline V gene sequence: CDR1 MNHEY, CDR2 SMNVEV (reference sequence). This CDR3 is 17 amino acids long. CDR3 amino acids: CASSGWGRGLNTDTQYF. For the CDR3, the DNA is TGTGCCAGCAGTGGTTGGGGAAGGGGACTAAACACAGATACGCAGTATTTT.

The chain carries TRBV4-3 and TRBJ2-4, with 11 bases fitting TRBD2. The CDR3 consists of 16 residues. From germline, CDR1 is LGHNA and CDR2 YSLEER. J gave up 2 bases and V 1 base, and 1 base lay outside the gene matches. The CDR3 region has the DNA TGCGCCAGCAGCCAAGGACTAGCGGGATCCAAAAACATTCAGTACTTC. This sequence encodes CASSQGLAGSKNIQYF.

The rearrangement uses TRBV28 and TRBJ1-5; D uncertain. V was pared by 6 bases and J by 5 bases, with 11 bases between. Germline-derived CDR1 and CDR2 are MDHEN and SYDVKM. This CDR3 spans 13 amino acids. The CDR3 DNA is TGTGCCAGCAGGCCGGATGGCTATCAGCCCCAGCATTTT. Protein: CASRPDGYQPQHF. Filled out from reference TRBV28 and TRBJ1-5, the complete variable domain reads DVKVTQSSRYLVKRTGEKVFLECVQDMDHENMFWYRQDPGLGLRLIYFSYDVKMKEKGDIPEGYSVSREKKERFSLILESASTNQTSMYLCASRPDGYQPQHFGDGTRLSIL.

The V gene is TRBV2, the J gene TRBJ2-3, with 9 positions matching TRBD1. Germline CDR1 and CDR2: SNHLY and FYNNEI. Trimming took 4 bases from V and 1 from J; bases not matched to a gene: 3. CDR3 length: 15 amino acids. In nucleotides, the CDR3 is TGTGCCAGCAGTGTACGGGACAGGGGCACAGATACGCAGTATTTT. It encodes CASSVRDRGTDTQYF.

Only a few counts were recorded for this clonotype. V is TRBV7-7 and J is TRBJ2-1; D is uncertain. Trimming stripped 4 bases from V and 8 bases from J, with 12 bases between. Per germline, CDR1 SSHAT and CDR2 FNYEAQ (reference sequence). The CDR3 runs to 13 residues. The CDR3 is CASSSYFEDEQFF. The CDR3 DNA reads TGTGCCAGCAGCTCCTACTTTGAGGATGAGCAGTTCTTC.

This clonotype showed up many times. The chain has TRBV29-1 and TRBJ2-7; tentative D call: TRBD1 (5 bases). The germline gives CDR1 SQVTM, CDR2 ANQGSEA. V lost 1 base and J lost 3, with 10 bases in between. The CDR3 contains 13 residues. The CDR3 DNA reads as TGCAGCGTTGAAGGGTCCGGACACTACGAGCAGTACTTC. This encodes CSVEGSGHYEQYF.

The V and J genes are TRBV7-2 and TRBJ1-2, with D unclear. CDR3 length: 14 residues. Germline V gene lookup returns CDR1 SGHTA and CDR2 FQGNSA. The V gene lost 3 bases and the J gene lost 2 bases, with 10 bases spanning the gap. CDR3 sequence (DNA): TGTGCCAGCAGCTTTTCCGTGGGGAACTATGGCTACACCTTC. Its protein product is CASSFSVGNYGYTF.

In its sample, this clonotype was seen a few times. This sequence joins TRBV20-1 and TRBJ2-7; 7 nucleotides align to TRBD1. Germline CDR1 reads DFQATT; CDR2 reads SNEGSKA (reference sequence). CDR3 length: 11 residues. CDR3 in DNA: TGCAGCTTACAGGGGACCTACGAGCAGTACTTC. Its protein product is CSLQGTYEQYF.

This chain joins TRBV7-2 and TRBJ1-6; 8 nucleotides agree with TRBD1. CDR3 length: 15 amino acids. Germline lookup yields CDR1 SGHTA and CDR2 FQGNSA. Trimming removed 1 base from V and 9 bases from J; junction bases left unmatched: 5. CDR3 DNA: TGTGCCAGCAGCTTAGGCAGGGGGCGAGGTTCACCCCTCCACTTT. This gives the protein CASSLGRGRGSPLHF.

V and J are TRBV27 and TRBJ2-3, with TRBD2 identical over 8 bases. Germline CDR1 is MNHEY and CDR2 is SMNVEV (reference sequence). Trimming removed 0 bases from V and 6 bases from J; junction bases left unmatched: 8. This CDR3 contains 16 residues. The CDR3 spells CASSLSGTASGDTQYF. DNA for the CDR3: TGTGCCAGCAGTTTATCGGGGACGGCTAGCGGGGATACGCAGTATTTT.

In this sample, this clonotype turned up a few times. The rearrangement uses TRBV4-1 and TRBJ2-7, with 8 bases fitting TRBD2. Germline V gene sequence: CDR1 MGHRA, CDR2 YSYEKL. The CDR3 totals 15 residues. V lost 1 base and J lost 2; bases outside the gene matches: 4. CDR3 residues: CASSQVTSEPYEQYF. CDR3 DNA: TGCGCCAGCAGCCAAGTGACTAGCGAGCCCTACGAGCAGTACTTC.

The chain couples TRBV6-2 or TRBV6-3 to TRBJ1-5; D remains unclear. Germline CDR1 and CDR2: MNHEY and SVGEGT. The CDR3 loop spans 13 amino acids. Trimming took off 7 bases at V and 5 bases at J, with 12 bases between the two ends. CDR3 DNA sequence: TGTGCCAGCACCGATTCCTCTTATCAGCCCCAGCATTTT. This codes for CASTDSSYQPQHF.

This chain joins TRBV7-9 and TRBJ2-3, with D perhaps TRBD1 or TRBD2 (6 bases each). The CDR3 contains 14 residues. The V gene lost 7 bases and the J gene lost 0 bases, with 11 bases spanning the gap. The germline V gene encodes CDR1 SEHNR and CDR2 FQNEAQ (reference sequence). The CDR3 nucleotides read TGTGCCAGCAACATAGGGGGGAGCACAGATACGCAGTATTTT. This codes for CASNIGGSTDTQYF.

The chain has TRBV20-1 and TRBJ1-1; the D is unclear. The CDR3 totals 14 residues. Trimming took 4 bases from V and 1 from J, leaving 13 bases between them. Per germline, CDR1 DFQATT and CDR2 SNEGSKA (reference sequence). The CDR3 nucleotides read TGCAGTGCTACGGACCGGGCCCGGAACACTGAAGCTTTCTTT. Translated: CSATDRARNTEAFF.

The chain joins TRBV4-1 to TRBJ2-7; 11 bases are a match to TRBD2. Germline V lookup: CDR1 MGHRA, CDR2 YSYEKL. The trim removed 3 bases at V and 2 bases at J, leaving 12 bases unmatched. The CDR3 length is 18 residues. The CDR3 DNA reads TGCGCCAGCAGCCATGGATCCCAGGGACTAGCGGTGCCCTACGAGCAGTACTTC. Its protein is CASSHGSQGLAVPYEQYF.

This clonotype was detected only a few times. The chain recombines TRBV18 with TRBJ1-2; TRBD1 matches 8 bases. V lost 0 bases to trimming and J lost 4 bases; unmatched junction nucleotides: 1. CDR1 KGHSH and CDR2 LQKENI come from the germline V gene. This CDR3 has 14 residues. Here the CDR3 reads CASSPPDRVYGYTF. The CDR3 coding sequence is TGTGCCAGCTCACCACCGGACAGGGTCTATGGCTACACCTTC. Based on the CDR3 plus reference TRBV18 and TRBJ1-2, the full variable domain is NAGVMQNPRHLVRRRGQEARLRCSPMKGHSHVYWYRQLPEEGLKFMVYLQKENIIDESGMPKERFSAEFPKEGPSILRIQQVVRGDSAAYFCASSPPDRVYGYTFGSGTRLTVV.

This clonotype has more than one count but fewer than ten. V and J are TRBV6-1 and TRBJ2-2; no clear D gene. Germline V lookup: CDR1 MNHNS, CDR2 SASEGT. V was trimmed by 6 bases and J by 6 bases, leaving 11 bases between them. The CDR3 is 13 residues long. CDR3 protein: CASSPDAAGELFF. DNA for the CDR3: TGTGCCAGCAGCCCCGACGCCGCCGGGGAGCTGTTTTTT.

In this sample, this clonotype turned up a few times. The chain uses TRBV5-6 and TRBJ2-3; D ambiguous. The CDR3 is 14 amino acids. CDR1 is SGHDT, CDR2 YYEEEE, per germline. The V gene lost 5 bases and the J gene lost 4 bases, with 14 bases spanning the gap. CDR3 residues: CASSLYSWADTQYF. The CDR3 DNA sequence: TGTGCCAGCAGTCTCTACAGTTGGGCAGATACGCAGTATTTT.

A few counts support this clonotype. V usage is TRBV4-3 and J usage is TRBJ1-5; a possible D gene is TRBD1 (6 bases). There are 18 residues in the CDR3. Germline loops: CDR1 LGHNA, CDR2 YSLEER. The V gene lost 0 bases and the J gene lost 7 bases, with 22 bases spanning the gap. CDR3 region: CASSQDWARGGSVQPQHF. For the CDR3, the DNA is TGCGCCAGCAGCCAAGATTGGGCCAGGGGAGGCAGTGTGCAGCCCCAGCATTTT.